What follows is one T cell receptor (beta chain) and its context. The antigen remains undetermined. The data derive from a study of cytomegalovirus exposure and HLA in healthy donors. Study-level results: Accurate prediction of HLA-A and HLA-B alleles (for most subjects) was reportedly achieved from TCR beta sequences.

With 60 Vbeta and 13 Jbeta primers, the PCR was carried out. The table came from immunoSEQ multiplex PCR; TCRdb's copy has only in-frame clones and leaves some out. Of 150,000 or so clones listed, around 76% were seen once; the top ten hold about 1.9%. The CDR3 runs to 14 residues. Trimming at V came to 3 bases and at J to 0 bases, leaving 2 bases not matched to a gene. Germline CDR1 SGHRS, CDR2 YFSETQ. The receptor comes from a female donor in good health and CMV-seronegative. The chain links TRBV5-1 to TRBJ1-1; TRBD1 matches at 7 bases. Sequencing was carried out using PBMCs. CDR3: CASSSTGLNTEAFF. Here the CDR3 DNA reads TGCGCCAGCAGCTCGACAGGGCTGAACACTGAAGCTTTCTTT.